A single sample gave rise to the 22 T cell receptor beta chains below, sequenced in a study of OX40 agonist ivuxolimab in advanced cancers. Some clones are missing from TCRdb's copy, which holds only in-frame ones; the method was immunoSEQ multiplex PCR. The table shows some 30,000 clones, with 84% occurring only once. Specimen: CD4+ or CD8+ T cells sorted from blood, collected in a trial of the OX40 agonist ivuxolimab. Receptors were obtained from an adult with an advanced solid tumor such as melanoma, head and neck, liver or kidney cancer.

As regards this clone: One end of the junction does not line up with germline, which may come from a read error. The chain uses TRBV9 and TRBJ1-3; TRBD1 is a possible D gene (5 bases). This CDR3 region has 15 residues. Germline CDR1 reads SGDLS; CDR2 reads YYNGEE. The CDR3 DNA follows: TGTGCCAGCAGCCCCCTCGGGGGGACTGGAGACACCATATATTTT. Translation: CASSPLGGTGDTIYF. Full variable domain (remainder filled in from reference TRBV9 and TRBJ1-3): DSGVTQTPKHLITATGQRVTLRCSPRSGDLSVYWYQQSLDQGLQFLIQYYNGEERAKGNILERFSAQQFPDLHSELNLSSLELGDSALYFCASSPLGGTGDTIYFGEGSWLTVV.

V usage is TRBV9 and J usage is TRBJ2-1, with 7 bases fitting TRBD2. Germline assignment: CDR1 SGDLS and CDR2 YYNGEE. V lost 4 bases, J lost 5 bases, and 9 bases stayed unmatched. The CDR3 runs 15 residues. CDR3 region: CASSRYGTNNNEQFF. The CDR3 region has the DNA TGTGCCAGCAGCAGATACGGGACTAATAACAATGAGCAGTTCTTC.

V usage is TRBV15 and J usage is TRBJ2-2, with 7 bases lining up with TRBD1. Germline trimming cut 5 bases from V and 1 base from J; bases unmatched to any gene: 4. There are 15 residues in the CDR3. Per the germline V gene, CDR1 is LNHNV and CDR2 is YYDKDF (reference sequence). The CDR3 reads CATSSRDRNTGELFF. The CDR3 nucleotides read TGTGCCACCAGCTCCCGGGACAGGAACACCGGGGAGCTGTTTTTT.

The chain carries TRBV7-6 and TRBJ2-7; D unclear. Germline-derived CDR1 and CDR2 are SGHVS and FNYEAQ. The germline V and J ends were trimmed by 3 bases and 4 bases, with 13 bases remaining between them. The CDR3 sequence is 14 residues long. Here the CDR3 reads CASSLAPDRYEQYF. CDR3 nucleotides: TGTGCCAGCAGCTTGGCCCCGGATAGGTACGAGCAGTACTTC.

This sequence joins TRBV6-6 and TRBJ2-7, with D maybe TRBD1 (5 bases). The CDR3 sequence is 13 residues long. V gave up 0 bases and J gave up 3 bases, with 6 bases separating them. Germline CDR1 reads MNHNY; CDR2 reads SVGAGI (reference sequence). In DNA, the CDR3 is TGTGCCAGCAGTTACTCGACAGACTACGAGCAGTACTTC. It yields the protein CASSYSTDYEQYF.

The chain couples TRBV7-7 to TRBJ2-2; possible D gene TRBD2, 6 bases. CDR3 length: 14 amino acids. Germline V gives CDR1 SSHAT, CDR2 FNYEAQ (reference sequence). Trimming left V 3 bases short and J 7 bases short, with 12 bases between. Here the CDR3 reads CASSFDGSGGELFF. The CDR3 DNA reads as TGTGCCAGCAGCTTTGACGGGAGTGGCGGGGAGCTGTTTTTT.

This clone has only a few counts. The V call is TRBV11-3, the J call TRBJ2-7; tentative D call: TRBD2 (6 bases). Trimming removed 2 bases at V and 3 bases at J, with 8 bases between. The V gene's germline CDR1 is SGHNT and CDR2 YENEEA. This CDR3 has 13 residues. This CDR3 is CASSLPGVYEQYF. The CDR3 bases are TGTGCCAGCAGCTTACCGGGGGTCTACGAGCAGTACTTC.

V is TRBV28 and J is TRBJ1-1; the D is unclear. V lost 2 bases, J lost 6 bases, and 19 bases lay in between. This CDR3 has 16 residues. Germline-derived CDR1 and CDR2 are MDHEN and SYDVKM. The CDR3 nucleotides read TGTGCCAGCAGTTTAATTTCGCTGGACCCGAGGGCTGAAGCTTTCTTT. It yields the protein CASSLISLDPRAEAFF.

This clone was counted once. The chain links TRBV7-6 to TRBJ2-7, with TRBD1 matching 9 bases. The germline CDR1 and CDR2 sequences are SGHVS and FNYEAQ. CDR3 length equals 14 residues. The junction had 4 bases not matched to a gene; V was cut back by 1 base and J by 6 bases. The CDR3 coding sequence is TGTGCCAGCAGCTTAGGGACAGGGGAGCGCGAGCAGTACTTC. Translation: CASSLGTGEREQYF.

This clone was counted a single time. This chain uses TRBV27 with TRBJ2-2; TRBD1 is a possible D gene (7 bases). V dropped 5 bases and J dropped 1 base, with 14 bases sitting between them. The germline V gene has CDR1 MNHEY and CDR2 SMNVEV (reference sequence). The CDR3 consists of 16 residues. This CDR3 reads CASSGRGEVNTGELFF. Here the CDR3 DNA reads TGTGCCAGCAGTGGCAGGGGGGAGGTGAACACCGGGGAGCTGTTTTTT.

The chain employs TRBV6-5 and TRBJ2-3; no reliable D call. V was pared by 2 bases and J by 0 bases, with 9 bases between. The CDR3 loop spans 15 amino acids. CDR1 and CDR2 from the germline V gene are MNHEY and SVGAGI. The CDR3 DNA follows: TGTGCCAGCAGTTACGGCAGCGCTAGCACAGATACGCAGTATTTT. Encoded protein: CASSYGSASTDTQYF.

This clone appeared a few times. The CDR3 DNA sequence: TGTGCCAGCAGCTCGGGTCAGGGGAACGAAAAACTGTTTTTT. Translation: CASSSGQGNEKLFF. The genes are TRBV4-2 and TRBJ1-4; a weak D match, TRBD1 (6 bases). The germline V gene has CDR1 LGHNA and CDR2 YNFKEQ. The CDR3 has 14 amino acids. Trimming shortened V by 5 bases and J by 8 bases, and 15 bases separated the two germline ends.

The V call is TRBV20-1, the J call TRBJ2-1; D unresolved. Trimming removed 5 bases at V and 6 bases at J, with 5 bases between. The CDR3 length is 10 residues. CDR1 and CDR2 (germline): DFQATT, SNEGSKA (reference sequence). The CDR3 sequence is CSASINEQFF. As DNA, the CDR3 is TGCAGTGCTTCTATCAATGAGCAGTTCTTC.

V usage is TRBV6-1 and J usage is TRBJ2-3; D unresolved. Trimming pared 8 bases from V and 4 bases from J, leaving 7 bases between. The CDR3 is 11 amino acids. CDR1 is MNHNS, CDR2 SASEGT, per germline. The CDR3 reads CASGNSDTQYF. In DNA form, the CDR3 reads TGTGCCAGCGGCAACTCAGATACGCAGTATTTT.

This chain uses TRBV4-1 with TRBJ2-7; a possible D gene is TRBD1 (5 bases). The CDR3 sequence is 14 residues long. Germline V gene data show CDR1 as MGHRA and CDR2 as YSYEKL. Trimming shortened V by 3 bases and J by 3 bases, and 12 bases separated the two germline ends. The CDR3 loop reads CASSHLLGDYEQYF. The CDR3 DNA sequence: TGCGCCAGCAGCCACCTTCTAGGGGACTACGAGCAGTACTTC.

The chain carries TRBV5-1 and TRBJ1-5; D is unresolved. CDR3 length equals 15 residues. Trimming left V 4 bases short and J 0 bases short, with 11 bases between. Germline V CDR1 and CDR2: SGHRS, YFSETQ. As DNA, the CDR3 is TGCGCCAGCAGCCCCGTCATTTATAGCAATCAGCCCCAGCATTTT. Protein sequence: CASSPVIYSNQPQHF.

The CDR3 DNA reads as TGCGCCAGCAGCCCACCGGGAGGTATGAACACTGAAGCTTTCTTT. Translated: CASSPPGGMNTEAFF. The V call is TRBV4-1, the J call TRBJ1-1, with unresolved D. Germline V gene lookup returns CDR1 MGHRA and CDR2 YSYEKL. V lost 4 bases, J lost 0 bases, and 12 bases lay in between. The CDR3 contains 15 residues.

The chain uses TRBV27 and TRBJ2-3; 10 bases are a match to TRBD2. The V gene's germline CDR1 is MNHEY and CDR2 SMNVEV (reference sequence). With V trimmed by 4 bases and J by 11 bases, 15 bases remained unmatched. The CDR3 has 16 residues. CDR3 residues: CASSSTTSGSRGGQYF. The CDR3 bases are TGTGCCAGCAGTTCCACGACTAGCGGGTCGAGGGGTGGGCAGTATTTT.

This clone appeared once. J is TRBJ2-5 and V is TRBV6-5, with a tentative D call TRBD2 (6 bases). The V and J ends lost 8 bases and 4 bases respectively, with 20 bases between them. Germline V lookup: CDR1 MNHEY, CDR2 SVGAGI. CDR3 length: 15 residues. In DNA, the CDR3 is TGTGCCAGCCTTGGCACGCACGGGGGAGGAGAGACCCAGTACTTC. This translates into CASLGTHGGGETQYF.

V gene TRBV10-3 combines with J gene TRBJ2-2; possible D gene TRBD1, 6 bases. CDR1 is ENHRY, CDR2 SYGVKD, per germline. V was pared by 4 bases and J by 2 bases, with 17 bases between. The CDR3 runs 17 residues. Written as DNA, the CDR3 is TGTGCCATCAGTGGAGGGGGTAAAGCGCCCAACACCGGGGAGCTGTTTTTT. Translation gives CAISGGGKAPNTGELFF.

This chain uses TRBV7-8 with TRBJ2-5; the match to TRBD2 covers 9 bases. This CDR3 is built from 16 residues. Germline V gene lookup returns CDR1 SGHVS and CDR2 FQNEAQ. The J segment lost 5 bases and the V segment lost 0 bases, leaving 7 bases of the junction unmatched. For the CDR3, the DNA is TGTGCCAGCAGCTTAGCGACTAGCGGCCTTAGGGAGACCCAGTACTTC. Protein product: CASSLATSGLRETQYF.

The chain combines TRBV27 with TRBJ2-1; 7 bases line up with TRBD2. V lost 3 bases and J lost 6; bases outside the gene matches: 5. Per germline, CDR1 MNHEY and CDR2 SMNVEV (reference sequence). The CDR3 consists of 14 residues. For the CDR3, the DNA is TGTGCCAGCAGTTTCGGGACTACCTCCAATGAGCAGTTCTTC. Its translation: CASSFGTTSNEQFF.